This T cell receptor (beta chain) was sequenced for a study of T cells in Graves' hyperthyroidism and ophthalmopathy. In the study overall: Once the initial diagnosis was made, peripheral blood was obtained before any treatment. The study, taken as a whole, reports: Expanded thyroid clonotypes (above 0.001) were mostly also found in blood.

Of note for this clonotype: Its antigen remains unknown.

Amplified TCR beta CDR3 regions derived from RNA transcripts. HTBI primers were employed in a first-round RT-PCR of the TCR CDR3. TCRdb processed the multiplex PCR reads anew with MiXCR; each CDR3 protein has one entry. Counted here are about 600,000 distinct CDR3 sequences, about a sixth occurring once; the ten biggest clones make up around 3.5%. The cohort's ophthalmopathy patients, a group with duration under 3 months, had a Clinical Activity Score of at least 3 and a NOSPECS grade of at least 4. Exclusion followed for patients with uncontrolled infection, other autoimmune disease, pregnancy or lactation. Trimming cost V 4 bases and J 7 bases, with 22 bases left between them. Germline lookup yields CDR1 GTSNPN and CDR2 SVGIG (reference sequence). This CDR3 spans 15 amino acids.

The V gene is TRBV30, the J gene TRBJ2-5, with a weak D call TRBD1 (5 bases). This clonotype was obtained from a woman between 35 and 50 years old with Graves' ophthalmopathy. Input material: blood. The DNA for the CDR3 is TGTGCCTGGACCCCCGTATCCTCCCTTCAGGGGACCCAGTACTTC. The encoded protein is CAWTPVSSLQGTQYF. Full variable domain (rest looked up from reference TRBV30 and TRBJ2-5): SQTIHQWPATLVQPVGSPLSLECTVEGTSNPNLYWYRQAAGRGLQLLFYSVGIGQISSEVPQNLSASRPQDRQFILSSKKLLLSDSGFYLCAWTPVSSLQGTQYFGPGTRLLVL.